Listed here are 16 T cell receptor beta chains from one sample, sequenced in a study of T-cell reconstitution after alpha-beta-depleted transplantation in children. The TCRbeta library was prepared with unique molecular identifiers. TCRdb re-derived calls from the PCR reads in MiXCR, one entry per CDR3 protein. Altogether 280,000 or so distinct CDR3 sequences are present, roughly 10% being singletons, with the ten largest covering about a quarter. This material consisted of peripheral blood, taken 180 days after TCRalphabeta/CD19-depleted stem cell transplant. Source of these receptors: a male patient aged 2 to 9 who had a stem cell transplant for chronic granulomatous disease, so the T cells may come from the graft donor.

In this sample, this clonotype turned up many times. The chain couples TRBV29-1 to TRBJ2-2, with 9 nucleotides matching TRBD2. The V gene's germline CDR1 is SQVTM and CDR2 ANQGSEA. V lost 2 bases to trimming and J lost 2 bases; unmatched junction nucleotides: 3. This CDR3 spans 15 amino acids. This CDR3 is CSVELLAGNTGELFF. CDR3 DNA sequence: TGCAGCGTTGAACTACTAGCGGGCAACACCGGGGAGCTGTTTTTT.

Comments on this clonotype: A much larger clone sits a single nucleotide away, making a read error possible. This chain links TRBV28 with TRBJ2-3; D remains ambiguous. The CDR3 contains 13 residues. Germline CDR1 MDHEN, CDR2 SYDVKM. CDR3 in amino acids: CAGRVGLEDTQYF. CDR3 nucleotide sequence: TGTGCCGGCAGAGTAGGGCTTGAAGATACGCAGTATTTT.

This clonotype was seen at least ten times. The chain combines TRBV10-3 with TRBJ2-1, with TRBD2 matching over 7 bases. This CDR3 contains 15 residues. Trimming cost V 5 bases and J 6 bases; bases outside gene matches: 10. The germline gives CDR1 ENHRY, CDR2 SYGVKD. The CDR3 loop is CAISTTSSPSNEQFF. The CDR3 DNA is TGTGCCATCAGTACGACTAGCAGCCCCTCCAATGAGCAGTTCTTC.

This clonotype appeared many times. The J gene is TRBJ1-5, the V gene TRBV20-1, with a possible D match to TRBD1 (6 bases). The V gene lost 5 bases and the J gene lost 0 bases, with 14 bases spanning the gap. The germline CDR1 and CDR2 sequences are DFQATT and SNEGSKA (reference sequence). The CDR3 totals 15 residues. As DNA, the CDR3 is TGCAGTGCTCACCAAGGACAGAATAGCAATCAGCCCCAGCATTTT. Translated: CSAHQGQNSNQPQHF.

This clonotype was counted many times. The chain carries TRBV6-2 or TRBV6-3 and TRBJ1-5, with a tentative D call TRBD1 (6 bases). This CDR3 has 15 amino acids. V lost 0 bases, J lost 5 bases, and 11 bases lay in between. Germline-derived CDR1 and CDR2 are MNHEY and SVGEGT. As DNA, the CDR3 is TGTGCCAGCAGTTACTCCGGGACAAGCTATCAGCCCCAGCATTTT. Protein sequence: CASSYSGTSYQPQHF.

This clonotype occurred many times. This chain connects TRBV20-1 to TRBJ1-5; D uncertain. The CDR3 sequence is 17 residues long. Trimming shortened V by 5 bases and J by 0 bases, and 20 bases separated the two germline ends. CDR1 and CDR2 (germline): DFQATT, SNEGSKA (reference sequence). In DNA form, the CDR3 reads TGCAGTGCTGAGGCCCCCATCGGGTTCCATAGCAATCAGCCCCAGCATTTT. Its translation is CSAEAPIGFHSNQPQHF.

Of note for this clonotype: A much larger clone is a single base away; this may be a read error. This chain connects TRBV19 to TRBJ2-3; D is unresolved. The length of the CDR3 is 13 residues. In germline, CDR1 is LNHDA, CDR2 SQIVND (reference sequence). V gave up 7 bases and J gave up 7 bases, with 15 bases separating them. CDR3 DNA sequence: TGTGCCAGTACCTCGGGCTGGGGAAATACGCAGTATTTT. Encoded protein: CASTSGWGNTQYF.

This clonotype was observed at least ten times. The V and J genes are TRBV28 and TRBJ2-1; 7 bases fit TRBD2. Losses at the gene ends were 5 bases for V and 3 bases for J; bases not matched to a gene: 7. Germline V gives CDR1 MDHEN, CDR2 SYDVKM. This CDR3 has 15 residues. CDR3 bases: TGTGCCAGCAGTCCGACTAGCCCTCTCTACAATGAGCAGTTCTTC. Its protein is CASSPTSPLYNEQFF. Using reference TRBV28 and TRBJ2-1 for the parts outside the CDR3, the full variable domain is DVKVTQSSRYLVKRTGEKVFLECVQDMDHENMFWYRQDPGLGLRLIYFSYDVKMKEKGDIPEGYSVSREKKERFSLILESASTNQTSMYLCASSPTSPLYNEQFFGPGTRLTVL.

J is TRBJ2-7 and V is TRBV10-1; D gene ambiguous. The germline V gene has CDR1 WNHNN and CDR2 SYGVQD (reference sequence). V dropped 6 bases and J dropped 6 bases, with 9 bases sitting between them. There are 11 residues in the CDR3. The CDR3 here is CASRILTEQYF. The CDR3 nucleotides read TGCGCCAGCAGGATCCTAACCGAGCAGTACTTC.

This clonotype has more than one count but fewer than ten. The chain employs TRBV4-2 and TRBJ2-3; 8 positions match TRBD2. The V and J ends lost 1 base and 3 bases, in that order; junction bases with no gene match: 9. This CDR3 comprises 17 residues. Germline CDR1 reads LGHNA; CDR2 reads YNFKEQ. The CDR3 nucleotides read TGTGCCAGCAGCCAAGCGGGAGGGCCGGTAGGGACAGATACGCAGTATTTT. Translating gives CASSQAGGPVGTDTQYF.

This clonotype was counted at least ten times. V gene TRBV12-3 or TRBV12-4 combines with J gene TRBJ2-1; 9 bases are a match to TRBD2. The CDR3 length is 17 residues. The junction had 15 bases not matched to a gene; V was cut back by 3 bases and J by 9 bases. Written as DNA, the CDR3 is TGTGCCAGCAGTTTCCCTAGAGGTAGCGGGAGTATAAGTGAGCAGTTCTTC. This gives the protein CASSFPRGSGSISEQFF.

On this clonotype: A single base separates this from a much larger clone, so it may be a read error. The chain links TRBV7-9 to TRBJ2-1, with 9 nucleotides matching TRBD2. CDR3 length: 17 amino acids. Germline lookup yields CDR1 SEHNR and CDR2 FQNEAQ (reference sequence). The CDR3 sequence: CAGSLVGVAGDNNEQFF. DNA for the CDR3: TGTGCCGGCAGCTTAGTTGGTGTAGCGGGAGACAACAATGAGCAGTTCTTC.

This clonotype was counted ten times or more. This chain uses TRBV5-1 with TRBJ2-5, with D hard to call. The V end was cut by 2 bases, the J end by 5 bases, with 16 bases between. From germline, CDR1 is SGHRS and CDR2 YFSETQ. This CDR3 contains 15 residues. DNA of the CDR3: TGCGCCAGCAGCTTAGGACGGACCCCCGGGGAGACCCAGTACTTC. Protein sequence: CASSLGRTPGETQYF. Using reference TRBV5-1 and TRBJ2-5 for the parts outside the CDR3, the full variable domain is KAGVTQTPRYLIKTRGQQVTLSCSPISGHRSVSWYQQTPGQGLQFLFEYFSETQRNKGNFPGRFSGRQFSNSRSEMNVSTLELGDSALYLCASSLGRTPGETQYFGPGTRLLVL.

This clonotype was detected ten times or more. V is TRBV5-1 and J is TRBJ1-6; 7 positions match TRBD1. This CDR3 region has 16 residues. The V and J ends lost 1 base and 9 bases, in that order; junction bases with no gene match: 10. Germline V gene lookup returns CDR1 SGHRS and CDR2 YFSETQ. The CDR3: CASSLFARGRGSPLHF. CDR3 bases: TGCGCCAGCAGCTTGTTCGCCAGGGGGAGGGGTTCACCCCTCCACTTT.

This clonotype was counted ten times or more. V and J are TRBV11-2 and TRBJ2-5; D is undetermined. This CDR3 region has 15 residues. Trimming left V 5 bases short and J 4 bases short, with 17 bases between. Germline loops: CDR1 SGHAT, CDR2 FQNNGV. The CDR3 DNA reads as TGTGCCAGCAGCCCAACCGATTTGATTGGAGAGACCCAGTACTTC. Amino acid sequence: CASSPTDLIGETQYF.

A note on this clonotype: This may be a read error: a much more frequent sequence differs by one nucleotide. This chain connects TRBV29-1 to TRBJ2-5; 8 bases map to TRBD1. This CDR3 is built from 13 residues. From germline, CDR1 is SQVTM and CDR2 ANQGSEA. CDR3 coding DNA: TGCAGCGTTGACGCAGGGGGCGCGGAGACCCAGTCCTTC. Protein: CSVDAGGAETQSF.